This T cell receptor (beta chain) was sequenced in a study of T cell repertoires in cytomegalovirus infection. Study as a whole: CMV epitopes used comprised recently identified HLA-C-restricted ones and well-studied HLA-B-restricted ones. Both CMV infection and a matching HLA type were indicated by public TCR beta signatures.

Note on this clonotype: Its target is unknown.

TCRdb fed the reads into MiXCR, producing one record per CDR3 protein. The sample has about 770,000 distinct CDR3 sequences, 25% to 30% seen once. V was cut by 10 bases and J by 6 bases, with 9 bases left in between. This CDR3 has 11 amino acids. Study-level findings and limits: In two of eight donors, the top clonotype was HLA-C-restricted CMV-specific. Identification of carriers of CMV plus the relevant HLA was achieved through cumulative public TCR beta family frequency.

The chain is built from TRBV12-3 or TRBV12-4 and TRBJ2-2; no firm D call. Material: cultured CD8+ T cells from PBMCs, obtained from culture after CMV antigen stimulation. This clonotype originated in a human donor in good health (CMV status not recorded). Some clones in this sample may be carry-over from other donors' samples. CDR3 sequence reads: CATEGPGELFF. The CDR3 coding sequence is TGTGCCACCGAAGGCCCCGGGGAGCTGTTTTTT.